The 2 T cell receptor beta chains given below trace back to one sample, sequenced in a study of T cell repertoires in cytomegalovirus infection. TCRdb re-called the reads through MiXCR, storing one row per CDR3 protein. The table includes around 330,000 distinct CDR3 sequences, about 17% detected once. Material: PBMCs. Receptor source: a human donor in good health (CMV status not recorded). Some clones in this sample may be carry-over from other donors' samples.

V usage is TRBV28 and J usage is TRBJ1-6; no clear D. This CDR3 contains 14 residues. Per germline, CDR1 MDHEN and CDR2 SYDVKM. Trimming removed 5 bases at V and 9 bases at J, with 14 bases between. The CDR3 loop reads CASSPPGDGSPLHF. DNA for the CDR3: TGTGCCAGCAGTCCCCCGGGCGATGGTTCACCCCTCCACTTT.

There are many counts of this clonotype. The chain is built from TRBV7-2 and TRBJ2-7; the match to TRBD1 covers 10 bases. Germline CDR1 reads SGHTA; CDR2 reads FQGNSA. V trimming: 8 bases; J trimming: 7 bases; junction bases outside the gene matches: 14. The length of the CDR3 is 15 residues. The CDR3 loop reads CASARDRGPFLEQYF. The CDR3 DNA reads TGTGCCAGCGCCCGGGACAGGGGACCTTTCTTAGAGCAGTACTTC.